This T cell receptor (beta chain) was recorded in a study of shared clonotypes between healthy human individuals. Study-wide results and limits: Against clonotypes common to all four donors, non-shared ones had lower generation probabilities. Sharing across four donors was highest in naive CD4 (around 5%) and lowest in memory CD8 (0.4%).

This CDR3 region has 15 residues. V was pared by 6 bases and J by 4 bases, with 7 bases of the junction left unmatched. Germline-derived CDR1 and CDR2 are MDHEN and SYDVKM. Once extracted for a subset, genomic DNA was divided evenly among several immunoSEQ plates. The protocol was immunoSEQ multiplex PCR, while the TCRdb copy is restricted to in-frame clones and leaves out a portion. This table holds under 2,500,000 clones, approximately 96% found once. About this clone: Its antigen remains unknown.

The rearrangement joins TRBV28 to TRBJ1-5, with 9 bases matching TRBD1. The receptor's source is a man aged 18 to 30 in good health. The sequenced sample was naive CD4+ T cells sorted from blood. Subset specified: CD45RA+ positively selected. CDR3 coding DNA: TGTGCCAGCAGACAAACAGGGGGCGTAAATCAGCCCCAGCATTTT. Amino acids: CASRQTGGVNQPQHF.